This T cell receptor (beta chain) was identified in a study of identical twins (TCRdb year 2016). Study-level background: TCR alpha and beta repertoires from monozygotic twins, unrelated adults of various ages and cord blood were deep-sequenced to test whether fetal clonotypes persist. Replicate twin experiments were performed at different times using different library preparation protocols to rule out contamination. Overall results and qualifications from the work: In beta out-of-frame sequences, excess twin sharing was weaker, because having fewer shared sequences lowered the signal-to-noise ratio. Zero-insertion analyses could be partly confounded by invariant T cells such as MAIT and iNKT, although diverse VJ usage argued against such confounding for most clonotypes. Fewer insertions were carried by abundant cord blood beta clonotypes, a similar but weaker trend appeared in young adult naive repertoires, and no such trend appeared in memory repertoires. Recombination models systematically underestimated out-of-frame TCR alpha sharing in monozygotic twins but agreed with sharing between unrelated individuals. Conclusions relied on cross-sectional statistical analysis, since the same donors could not be followed over many years. Compared with coincidental sharing between unrelated individuals, out-of-frame TCR alpha sequences shared between twins showed an excess of sequences with low generation probability.

Library preparation used 5' RACE. Sequenced on an Illumina HiSeq 2000. A universal primer binding site was introduced by template switching, and a unique molecular identifier was present in the final cDNA, enabling accurate counting of TCR cDNA molecules. Specific primers in the conserved constant-segment region were used to synthesize first-strand cDNA for the TCR alpha and beta chains. To control for contamination, every cDNA library carried two barcodes: a SMART-Mk sample barcode plus Illumina barcodes. TruSeq adapter sequences along with Illumina sample barcodes were introduced in two successive PCR steps. Sequencing of the TCR alpha and beta cDNA libraries was done on the Illumina HiSeq platform using custom primers. Per the original workflow: Raw reads were processed with MiGEC to extract unique molecular identifiers, and MiXCR was used to determine CDR3 positions. For each individual, recombination models were inferred using an EM algorithm with the repgenHMM and IGoR tools. Shared clonotypes were analyzed with the tcR package in R, and sharing was normalized by the product of cloneset sizes. Out-of-frame nonproductive sequences were analyzed to study raw recombination free of thymic and clonal selection effects. Clones were called with MiXCR by TCRdb after fastp trimmed the public reads at Q25, and only in-frame beta chains were retained. Entries are consolidated by CDR3 protein sequence, retaining the most common genes and DNA. The V and J calls reflect TCRdb's pipeline rather than the authors' work. For this sample the table gives some 710,000 distinct CDR3 sequences, of which 5.5% to 6.5% were detected only once. The top ten clones comprise roughly 2% of the sample.

This clonotype was recorded at least ten times. Its antigen remains unidentified. Nothing much larger sits one base from this clone, and base qualities are not available. V ends up 5 bases short and J 9 bases short, with an unmatched junction base count of 17. CDR1 MGHDK and CDR2 SYGVNS are derived from the germline V gene. Taken from cysteine to phenylalanine, the CDR3 has 17 residues. Only the CDR3 portion is preserved as DNA: 51 bases, with reading frame beginning at the first base. All donors were healthy Caucasians. The researchers also sequenced three unrelated adults who were not twins: a male aged 18 to 29, a male aged 50 to 59, and a female aged 50 to 59. Miltenyi CD45RO+ enrichment and human naive T-cell isolation kits were used to isolate memory (CD45RO+) and naive T cells from PBMC.

Sequencing was done on a sample of naive T cells sorted from blood. The meaning of the sample's cell subset or site label: cells isolated with a human naive T-cell isolation kit. This receptor was taken from a man aged 18-30 years in good health. Recombination linked TRBV25-1 to TRBJ2-4; 9 bases in between match TRBD1. The CDR3 region: CASSLGTGGGQRSIQYF. The sequenced DNA is TGTGCCAGCAGTTTGGGAACAGGGGGCGGCCAAAGGTCCATTCAGTACTTC.